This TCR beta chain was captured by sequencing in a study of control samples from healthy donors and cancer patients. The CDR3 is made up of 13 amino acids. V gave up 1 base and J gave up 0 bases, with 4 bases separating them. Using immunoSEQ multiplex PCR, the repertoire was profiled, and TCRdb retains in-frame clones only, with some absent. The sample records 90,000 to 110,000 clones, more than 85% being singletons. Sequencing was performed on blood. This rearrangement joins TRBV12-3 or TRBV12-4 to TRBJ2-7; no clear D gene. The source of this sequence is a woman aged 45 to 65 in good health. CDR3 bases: TGTGCCAGCAGTTTAGGCTACTCCTACGAGCAGTACTTC. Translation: CASSLGYSYEQYF.